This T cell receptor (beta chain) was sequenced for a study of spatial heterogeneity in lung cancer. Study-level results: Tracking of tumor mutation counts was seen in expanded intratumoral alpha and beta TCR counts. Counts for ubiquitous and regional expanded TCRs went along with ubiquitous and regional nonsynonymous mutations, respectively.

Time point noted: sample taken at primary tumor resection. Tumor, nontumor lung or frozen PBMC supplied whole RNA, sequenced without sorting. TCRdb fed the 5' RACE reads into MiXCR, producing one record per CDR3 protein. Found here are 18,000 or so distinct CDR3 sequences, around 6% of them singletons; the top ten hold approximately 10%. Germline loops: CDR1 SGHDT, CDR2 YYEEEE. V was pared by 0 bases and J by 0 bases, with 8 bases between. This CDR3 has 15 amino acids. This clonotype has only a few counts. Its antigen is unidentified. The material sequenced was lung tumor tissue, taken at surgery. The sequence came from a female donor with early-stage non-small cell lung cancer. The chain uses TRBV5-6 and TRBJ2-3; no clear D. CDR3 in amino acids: CASSLGSSSTDTQYF. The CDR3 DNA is TGTGCCAGCAGCTTGGGATCGTCTAGCACAGATACGCAGTATTTT.